These 14 T cell receptor beta chains were sequenced from one sample in a study of beta chain features in type 1 diabetes. Study-wide results and caveats: Type 1 diabetes patients showed a moderate but significant shortening of TCRB CDR3s in all four CD4+ subsets.

Antigens of these TCRs are unknown. Expressed TCRB transcripts were sequenced because the isolated RNA had all been reverse transcribed beforehand. Some clones are missing from TCRdb's copy, which holds only in-frame ones; the method was immunoSEQ multiplex PCR. There are around 56,000 clones in the sample; around 56% occur only once, and 2.6% lies in the top ten. The sequencing input was Tregs from blood. The receptors here all came from a woman aged 40-49 years with type 1 diabetes.

This chain joins TRBV19 and TRBJ1-2; D is undetermined. Trimming pared 8 bases from V and 2 bases from J, leaving 9 bases between. CDR1 is LNHDA and CDR2 is SQIVND in the germline V gene (reference sequence). The CDR3 loop spans 12 amino acids. CDR3 sequence (DNA): TGTGCCAGTCTTGACTGGAACTATGGCTACACCTTC. Residues: CASLDWNYGYTF.

The chain links TRBV28 to TRBJ2-5, with D possibly being TRBD2 (6 bases). This CDR3 comprises 15 residues. The V end lost 2 bases, the J end lost 7 bases, and 17 bases lay between the germline ends. Germline lookup yields CDR1 MDHEN and CDR2 SYDVKM. This CDR3 is CASSLLGGKLGTQYF. CDR3 nucleotide sequence: TGTGCCAGCAGTTTACTAGGCGGGAAGCTAGGGACCCAGTACTTC.

This clone was seen a handful of times. This chain joins TRBV7-2 and TRBJ2-7; 9 nucleotides match TRBD2. This CDR3 contains 18 residues. The V gene's germline CDR1 is SGHTA and CDR2 FQGNSA. J gave up 1 base and V 2 bases, and 12 bases lay outside the gene matches. The CDR3 nucleotides read TGTGCCAGCAGCTTACGGACTAGCGTCTTAGGGGGTTCCTACGAGCAGTACTTC. Its protein is CASSLRTSVLGGSYEQYF.

The chain couples TRBV29-1 to TRBJ2-1; 11 positions match TRBD2. Trimming cost V 7 bases and J 9 bases; bases outside gene matches: 14. The V gene's germline CDR1 is SQVTM and CDR2 ANQGSEA. There are 15 residues in the CDR3. CDR3 amino acids: CSGRLAGKGGGEQFF. Here the CDR3 DNA reads TGCAGCGGCAGACTAGCGGGAAAAGGGGGGGGTGAGCAGTTCTTC.

This clone was picked up a small number of times. The J gene is TRBJ1-6, the V gene TRBV6-5, with D unclear. V was clipped by 7 bases and J by 7 bases, with 14 bases between them. The CDR3 is made up of 14 amino acids. Germline CDR1 is MNHEY and CDR2 is SVGAGI. CDR3 amino acids: CASNAVGGNSPLHF. The CDR3 coding sequence is TGTGCCAGCAATGCGGTGGGTGGAAATTCACCCCTCCACTTT.

The chain carries TRBV5-1 and TRBJ1-2, with TRBD1 identical over 7 bases. This CDR3 comprises 14 residues. Germline-derived CDR1 and CDR2 are SGHRS and YFSETQ. V shed 2 bases and J 4 bases; nucleotides not matched to a gene: 5. The CDR3 region has the DNA TGCGCCAGCAGCTTCCAGTCAGGGGGCTATGGCTACACCTTC. Amino acids: CASSFQSGGYGYTF.

The chain uses TRBV7-9 and TRBJ1-4; 7 bases fit TRBD1. The germline gives CDR1 SEHNR, CDR2 FQNEAQ (reference sequence). The CDR3 covers 15 residues. Losses at the gene ends were 1 base for V and 4 bases for J; bases not matched to a gene: 3. This CDR3 is CASSLGDRDNEKLFF. CDR3 DNA: TGTGCCAGCAGCTTAGGGGACAGAGATAATGAAAAACTGTTTTTT.

The chain uses TRBV6-5 and TRBJ2-1; a weak D match, TRBD1 (5 bases). Trimming cost V 5 bases and J 7 bases, with 12 bases left between them. The germline V gene has CDR1 MNHEY and CDR2 SVGAGI. This CDR3 region has 13 residues. The CDR3, as DNA: TGTGCCAGCAGTGAGCAGGGTACAAATGAGCAGTTCTTC. This gives the protein CASSEQGTNEQFF.

The V call is TRBV7-9, the J call TRBJ2-5; no reliable D call. The closer fit of TRBJ2-7 to the DNA end suggests the J call may be wrong. This CDR3 is 15 amino acids long. The V gene's germline CDR1 is SEHNR and CDR2 FQNEAQ (reference sequence). CDR3 loop: CASSSQTGRSYEQYF. For the CDR3, the DNA is TGTGCCAGCAGCAGCCAGACGGGTCGTTCCTACGAGCAGTACTTC.

The V gene is TRBV30, the J gene TRBJ2-6; D not certain. The CDR3 is 14 residues long. Germline CDR1 is GTSNPN and CDR2 is SVGIG (reference sequence). Trimming shortened V by 2 bases and J by 0 bases, and 5 bases separated the two germline ends. CDR3 amino acids: CAWSLSSGANVLTF. As DNA, the CDR3 is TGTGCCTGGAGTCTCAGCTCTGGGGCCAACGTCCTGACTTTC. The variable domain in full, completed from reference TRBV30 and TRBJ2-6, reads SQTIHQWPATLVQPVGSPLSLECTVEGTSNPNLYWYRQAAGRGLQLLFYSVGIGQISSEVPQNLSASRPQDRQFILSSKKLLLSDSGFYLCAWSLSSGANVLTFGAGSRLTVL.

The CDR3 sequence: CASSSTAGVTGELFF. CDR3 in DNA: TGTGCCAGCAGCTCTACCGCAGGGGTAACCGGGGAGCTGTTTTTT. This chain joins TRBV7-3 and TRBJ2-2; a weak D match, TRBD1 (6 bases). Germline loops: CDR1 SGHTA, CDR2 FQGTGA. The CDR3 spans 15 residues. Trimming removed 4 bases from V and 5 bases from J, with 14 bases in between.

This clone has just a few counts. The DNA of the CDR3 is TGCAGCGCTGGATCCTCCGGGACAAAGAACACTGAAGCTTTCTTT. The encoded protein is CSAGSSGTKNTEAFF. The V call is TRBV29-1, the J call TRBJ1-1; TRBD1 is a possible D gene (6 bases). V was trimmed by 7 bases and J by 1 base, leaving 19 bases between them. The CDR3 runs to 15 residues. Germline CDR1 is SQVTM and CDR2 is ANQGSEA.

This clone was detected only a few times. The chain uses TRBV5-1 and TRBJ2-2; D is perhaps TRBD2 (6 bases). This CDR3 comprises 17 residues. Germline V gives CDR1 SGHRS, CDR2 YFSETQ. V dropped 3 bases and J dropped 0 bases, with 15 bases sitting between them. CDR3 sequence reads: CASSSGIGTSNTGELFF. The CDR3 bases are TGCGCCAGCAGCTCCGGAATCGGGACTTCGAACACCGGGGAGCTGTTTTTT.

The chain employs TRBV7-2 and TRBJ1-4; D remains unclear. V lost 0 bases and J lost 5, with 10 bases in between. Germline assignment: CDR1 SGHTA and CDR2 FQGNSA. CDR3 length: 15 amino acids. CDR3 sequence (DNA): TGTGCCAGCAGCTTAGCGGGCAGCCCCAATGAAAAACTGTTTTTT. Its protein product is CASSLAGSPNEKLFF. Based on the CDR3 plus reference TRBV7-2 and TRBJ1-4, the full variable domain is GAGVSQSPSNKVTEKGKDVELRCDPISGHTALYWYRQSLGQGLEFLIYFQGNSAPDKSGLPSDRFSAERTGGSVSTLTIQRTQQEDSAVYLCASSLAGSPNEKLFFGSGTQLSVL.